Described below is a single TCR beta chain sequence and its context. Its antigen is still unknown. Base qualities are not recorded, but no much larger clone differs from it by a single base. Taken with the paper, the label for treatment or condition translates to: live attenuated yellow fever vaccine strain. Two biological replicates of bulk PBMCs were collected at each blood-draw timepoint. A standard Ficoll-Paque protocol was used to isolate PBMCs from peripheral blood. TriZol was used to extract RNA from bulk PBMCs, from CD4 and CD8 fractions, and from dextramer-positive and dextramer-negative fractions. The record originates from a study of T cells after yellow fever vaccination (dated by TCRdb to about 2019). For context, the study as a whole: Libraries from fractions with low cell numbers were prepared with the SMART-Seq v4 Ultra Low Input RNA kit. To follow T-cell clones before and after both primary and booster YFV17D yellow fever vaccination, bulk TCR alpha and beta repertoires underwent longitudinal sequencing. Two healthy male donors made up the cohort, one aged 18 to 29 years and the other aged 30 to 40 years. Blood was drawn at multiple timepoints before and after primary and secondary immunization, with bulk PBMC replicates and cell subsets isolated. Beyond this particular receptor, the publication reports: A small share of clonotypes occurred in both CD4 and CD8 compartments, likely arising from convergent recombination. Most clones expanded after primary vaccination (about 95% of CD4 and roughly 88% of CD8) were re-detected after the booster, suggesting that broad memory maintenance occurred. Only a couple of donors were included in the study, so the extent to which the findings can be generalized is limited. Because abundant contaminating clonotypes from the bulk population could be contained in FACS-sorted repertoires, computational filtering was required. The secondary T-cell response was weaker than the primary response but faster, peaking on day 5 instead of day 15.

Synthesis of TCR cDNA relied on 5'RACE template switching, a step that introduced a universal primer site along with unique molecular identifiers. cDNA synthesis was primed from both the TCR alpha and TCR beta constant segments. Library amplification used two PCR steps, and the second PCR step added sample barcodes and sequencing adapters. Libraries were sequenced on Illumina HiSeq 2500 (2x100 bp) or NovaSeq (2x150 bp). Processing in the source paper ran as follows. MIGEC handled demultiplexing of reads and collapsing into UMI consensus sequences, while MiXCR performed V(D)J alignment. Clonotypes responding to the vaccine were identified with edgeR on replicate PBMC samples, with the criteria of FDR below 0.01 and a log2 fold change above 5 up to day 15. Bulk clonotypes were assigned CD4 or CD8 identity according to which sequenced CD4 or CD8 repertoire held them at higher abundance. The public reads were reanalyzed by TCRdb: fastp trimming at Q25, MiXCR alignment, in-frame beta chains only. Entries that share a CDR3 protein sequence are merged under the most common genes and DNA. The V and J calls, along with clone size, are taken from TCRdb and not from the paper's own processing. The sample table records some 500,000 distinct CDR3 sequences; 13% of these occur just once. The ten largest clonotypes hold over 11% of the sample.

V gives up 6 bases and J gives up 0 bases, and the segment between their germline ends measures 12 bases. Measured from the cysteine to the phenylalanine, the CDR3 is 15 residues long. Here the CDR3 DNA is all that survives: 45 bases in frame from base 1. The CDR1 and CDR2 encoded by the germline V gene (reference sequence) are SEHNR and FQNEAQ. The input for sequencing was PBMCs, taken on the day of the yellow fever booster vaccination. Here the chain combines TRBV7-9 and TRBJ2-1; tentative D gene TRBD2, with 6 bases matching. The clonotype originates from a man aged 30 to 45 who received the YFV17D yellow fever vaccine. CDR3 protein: CASRGLDRSYNEQFF. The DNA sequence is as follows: TGTGCCAGCAGGGGACTCGACCGCTCCTACAATGAGCAGTTCTTC.